This TCR beta chain was profiled in a study of blood T cell repertoires in COVID-19. Per germline, CDR1 KGHDR and CDR2 SFDVKD. Trimming stripped 4 bases from V and 6 bases from J, with 15 bases between. The CDR3 contains 15 residues. Clones were read by immunoSEQ multiplex PCR, and TCRdb kept only the in-frame ones, dropping some. This table holds fewer than 200,000 clones, around 73% found once. The TCR originated in a woman between 50 and 59 years old who had recovered from COVID-19. The V call is TRBV24-1, the J call TRBJ2-1; D might be TRBD2 (6 bases). Specimen: PBMCs or T cells enriched from blood (not recorded which). CDR3 residues: CATSDSGTRLNEQFF. CDR3 in DNA: TGTGCCACCAGTGACTCCGGGACTCGTCTCAATGAGCAGTTCTTC.